Below are 17 T cell receptor beta chains sequenced from a single sample in a study of blood T cell repertoires in COVID-19. Assay: immunoSEQ multiplex PCR; the TCRdb copy retains only in-frame clones and omits some. Among some 200,000 clones listed, 70% to 90% were seen once. Sample: peripheral blood. Receptor source: a woman younger than 30 who had recovered from COVID-19.

The genes are TRBV7-9 and TRBJ2-5; 7 positions agree with TRBD2. The CDR3 has 13 residues. J was trimmed by 3 bases and V by 9 bases; bases with no gene match: 7. Germline V gives CDR1 SEHNR, CDR2 FQNEAQ (reference sequence). The CDR3 nucleotides are TGTGCCAGTGTGGGACTACCGGAAGAGACCCAGTACTTC. It specifies CASVGLPEETQYF.

This CDR3 is CASSEQGANVLTF. DNA for the CDR3: TGTGCCAGCAGTGAACAGGGGGCCAACGTCCTGACTTTC. This chain links TRBV2 with TRBJ2-6; no clear D gene. Per germline, CDR1 SNHLY and CDR2 FYNNEI. V dropped 2 bases and J dropped 4 bases, with 3 bases sitting between them. This CDR3 comprises 13 residues.

The chain has TRBV28 and TRBJ1-2; 9 positions match TRBD1. V trimming: 5 bases; J trimming: 1 base; junction bases outside the gene matches: 5. The CDR3 length is 15 residues. Germline V gene data show CDR1 as MDHEN and CDR2 as SYDVKM. The CDR3 DNA follows: TGTGCCAGCAGTACCTCGACAGGGGGTAACTATGGCTACACCTTC. It encodes CASSTSTGGNYGYTF.

This sequence joins TRBV19 and TRBJ2-1, with TRBD2 matching 8 bases. The CDR3 length is 13 residues. Per germline, CDR1 LNHDA and CDR2 SQIVND (reference sequence). The junction had 5 bases not matched to a gene; V was cut back by 4 bases and J by 9 bases. As DNA, the CDR3 is TGTGCCAGTAGTAGTGGACTAGCCGTTGAGCAGTTCTTC. Translating it yields CASSSGLAVEQFF.

The J gene is TRBJ1-1, the V gene TRBV10-3, with TRBD1 as a possible D gene (6 bases). Germline V gives CDR1 ENHRY, CDR2 SYGVKD. V dropped 0 bases and J dropped 13 bases, with 18 bases sitting between them. This CDR3 is built from 14 residues. This chain's CDR3 is CAISESERPRGIFF. CDR3 nucleotides: TGTGCCATCAGTGAGTCGGAAAGACCGAGGGGGATTTTCTTT.

The CDR3 DNA follows: TGTGCCAGCAGCTTAGAAGCGGGAGTAACCTACAATGAGCAGTTCTTC. It encodes CASSLEAGVTYNEQFF. The rearrangement joins TRBV11-2 to TRBJ2-1; 8 nucleotides match TRBD2. This CDR3 has 16 amino acids. V trimming: 0 bases; J trimming: 2 bases; junction bases outside the gene matches: 3. Germline CDR1 and CDR2: SGHAT and FQNNGV.

The rearrangement joins TRBV7-2 to TRBJ2-3, with 7 bases aligning to TRBD2. Germline CDR1 is SGHTA and CDR2 is FQGNSA. Trimming cost V 5 bases and J 2 bases; bases outside gene matches: 13. The CDR3 has 17 amino acids. CDR3 protein: CASSRGVWGRNTDTQYF. For the CDR3, the DNA is TGTGCCAGCAGCCGGGGGGTGTGGGGGAGAAACACAGATACGCAGTATTTT.

The chain links TRBV18 to TRBJ1-5, with 7 bases identical to TRBD1. The CDR3 is made up of 14 amino acids. The V gene end was trimmed by 2 bases and the J gene end by 10 bases; junction bases not matched to a gene: 8. Germline values: CDR1 KGHSH, CDR2 LQKENI. Here the CDR3 DNA reads TGTGCCAGCTCACCAAGTGGACAGGTGCAACCCCAGCATTTT. It codes for CASSPSGQVQPQHF. Supplemented by reference TRBV18 and TRBJ1-5, the full variable domain reads NAGVMQNPRHLVRRRGQEARLRCSPMKGHSHVYWYRQLPEEGLKFMVYLQKENIIDESGMPKERFSAEFPKEGPSILRIQQVVRGDSAAYFCASSPSGQVQPQHFGDGTRLSIL.

This chain joins TRBV7-3 and TRBJ2-1, with D uncertain. Germline V gene sequence: CDR1 SGHTA, CDR2 FQGTGA. Trimming pared 2 bases from V and 0 bases from J, leaving 11 bases between. The CDR3 consists of 16 residues. CDR3 region: CASSLYAGSSYNEQFF. The CDR3 DNA reads TGTGCCAGCAGCTTATATGCAGGTAGCTCCTACAATGAGCAGTTCTTC.

DNA for the CDR3: TGTGCCAGCAGCTTAACGGCCCAGGGCTCCCCCTACACCTTC. It codes for CASSLTAQGSPYTF. The chain employs TRBV7-3 and TRBJ1-2; the D gene is possibly TRBD1 (5 bases). V shed 0 bases and J shed 10 bases, with 15 bases lying between them. This CDR3 is built from 14 residues. CDR1 and CDR2 (germline): SGHTA, FQGTGA. The variable domain in full, with the rest retrieved from reference TRBV7-3 and TRBJ1-2, is GAGVSQTPSNKVTEKGKYVELRCDPISGHTALYWYRQSLGQGPEFLIYFQGTGAADDSGLPNDRFFAVRPEGSVSTLKIQRTERGDSAVYLCASSLTAQGSPYTFGSGTRLTVV.

The chain combines TRBV5-1 with TRBJ1-3; TRBD1 matches at 7 bases. Germline CDR1 is SGHRS and CDR2 is YFSETQ. J gave up 4 bases and V 2 bases, and 6 bases lay outside the gene matches. The CDR3 contains 15 residues. Here the CDR3 reads CASSFGTEGGNTIYF. The CDR3 bases are TGCGCCAGCAGCTTCGGGACAGAGGGGGGAAACACCATATATTTT.

The V gene is TRBV4-2, the J gene TRBJ2-1, with 9 bases matching TRBD2. Germline loops: CDR1 LGHNA, CDR2 YNFKEQ. CDR3 length equals 16 residues. J lost 1 base, V lost 3 bases, and 4 bases had no gene match. CDR3 in amino acids: CASSHDSGSSYNEQFF. The CDR3 nucleotides are TGTGCCAGCAGCCACGATAGCGGGAGTTCCTACAATGAGCAGTTCTTC.

The chain links TRBV11-1 to TRBJ2-5; D unclear. The CDR3 is 13 residues long. From germline, CDR1 is SGHAT and CDR2 FQDESV (reference sequence). The germline V and J ends were trimmed by 5 bases and 2 bases, with 9 bases remaining between them. The DNA for the CDR3 is TGTGCCAGCAGCCGTTACTGGCAAGAGACCCAGTACTTC. Translating it yields CASSRYWQETQYF.

The V gene is TRBV28, the J gene TRBJ2-7; 7 nucleotides agree with TRBD2. V was clipped by 6 bases and J by 1 base; unmatched bases: 9. CDR1 is MDHEN and CDR2 is SYDVKM in the germline V gene. CDR3 length: 15 residues. The chain's CDR3 is CASRLAGGGSYEQYF. The CDR3 DNA sequence: TGTGCCAGCAGATTAGCGGGTGGCGGGTCCTACGAGCAGTACTTC.

The genes are TRBV7-9 and TRBJ1-2, with D possibly being TRBD1 (5 bases). V was cut by 5 bases and J by 3 bases, with 16 bases left in between. Germline lookup yields CDR1 SEHNR and CDR2 FQNEAQ (reference sequence). The length of the CDR3 is 15 residues. The CDR3 nucleotides read TGTGCCAGCAGCCACCCAGGGTTTGGGGACTATGGCTACACCTTC. Protein product: CASSHPGFGDYGYTF.

This rearrangement joins TRBV19 to TRBJ2-7; D is uncertain. CDR3 size: 15 residues. Germline CDR1 is LNHDA and CDR2 is SQIVND (reference sequence). Deletions cut 6 bases from V and 1 base from J, with 16 bases between. CDR3 nucleotides: TGTGCCAGTAGCGCGACGCCGTGGGCGTCCTACGAGCAGTACTTC. Amino acids: CASSATPWASYEQYF.

The chain has TRBV27 and TRBJ1-2, with 7 bases aligning to TRBD1. CDR1 and CDR2 (germline): MNHEY, SMNVEV (reference sequence). V shed 3 bases, J shed 2 bases, and the junction held 3 bases outside the gene matches. The length of the CDR3 is 14 residues. Here the CDR3 DNA reads TGTGCCAGCAGTTTGTACAGGGGAAACTATGGCTACACCTTC. Protein sequence: CASSLYRGNYGYTF.